Listed here are 20 T cell receptor beta chains from one sample, sequenced in a study of blood T cells in healthy people across ages. Alongside a J-beta primer mix, a sample-barcoded 5' primer served in a second PCR lasting about 7 to 11 cycles. Each CDR3 protein is one row after TCRdb ran MiXCR on the 5' RACE reads. The sample lists about 930,000 distinct CDR3 sequences, 25% to 35% occurring once. These data also formed part of another study, on T cells of mothers and their children.

The sample consisted of blood. The source of these receptors is a woman aged 35 to 49 in good health.

A note on this clonotype: An end of the junction differs from the germline gene, which may be a read error. The chain links TRBV7-7 to TRBJ2-1; the D gene is possibly TRBD1 (6 bases). CDR1 SSHAT and CDR2 FNYEAQ come from the germline V gene (reference sequence). The CDR3 loop spans 14 amino acids. DNA for the CDR3: TGTGCTAGCAGCTTAGACAGGACGGGTAGTGAGCAGTTCTTC. Translating gives CASSLDRTGSEQFF.

This clonotype was seen a handful of times. V is TRBV28 and J is TRBJ1-1; 7 bases map to TRBD1. V shed 6 bases, J shed 11 bases, and the junction held 15 bases outside the gene matches. Germline assignment: CDR1 MDHEN and CDR2 SYDVKM. The CDR3 sequence is 14 residues long. The CDR3 loop reads CASRLRYEGATAFF. The CDR3 DNA reads TGTGCCAGCAGGTTGAGGTATGAGGGGGCGACGGCTTTCTTT.

This clonotype was detected a few times. The V gene is TRBV5-1, the J gene TRBJ2-1; 7 nucleotides align to TRBD1. The germline V gene encodes CDR1 SGHRS and CDR2 YFSETQ. The CDR3 totals 17 residues. V was clipped by 3 bases and J by 7 bases; unmatched bases: 16. CDR3 residues: CASSSAPRQGFLNEQFF. CDR3 nucleotide sequence: TGCGCCAGCAGCTCCGCCCCCCGACAGGGATTCTTGAATGAGCAGTTCTTC.

Comment on this clonotype: Compared with germline, one end of the junction differs, possibly owing to a read error. The chain uses TRBV7-7 and TRBJ2-5; TRBD2 aligns across 11 bases. The CDR3 totals 15 residues. CDR1 and CDR2 (germline): SSHAT, FNYEAQ (reference sequence). CDR3 loop: CASSRGLAAQEAHYF. The DNA of the CDR3 is TGTGCTAGTAGCCGGGGACTAGCGGCTCAAGAGGCCCACTACTTC.

Points on this clonotype: A read error may explain this, as a much larger clone is one base away. The chain combines TRBV15 with TRBJ2-5; 8 nucleotides line up with TRBD2. Trimming removed 8 bases from V and 11 bases from J; junction bases left unmatched: 13. Looked up from germline, CDR1 is LNHNV and CDR2 is YYDKDF (reference sequence). This CDR3 has 13 amino acids. The CDR3 DNA is TGTGCCACCTCGGCGGGGGGTCCTTACAAGCAGTACTTC. This translates into CATSAGGPYKQYF.

A note on this clonotype: It may be a read error: a sequence one base away is much more abundant. The chain uses TRBV4-3 and TRBJ2-1; D could derive from TRBD1 or TRBD2 (5 bases each). The length of the CDR3 is 15 residues. CDR1 and CDR2 (germline): LGHNA, YSLEER. The CDR3: CTSSQGVVGRNEQFF. The CDR3 DNA reads TGCACCAGCAGCCAAGGAGTCGTGGGACGCAATGAGCAGTTCTTC.

V and J are TRBV2 and TRBJ1-3; D not certain. Germline V gene sequence: CDR1 SNHLY, CDR2 FYNNEI. This CDR3 has 16 amino acids. V lost 3 bases to trimming and J lost 0 bases, with 12 bases between them. The CDR3 sequence is CASSDLGRHSGNTIYF. CDR3 coding DNA: TGTGCCAGCAGTGATCTTGGGCGGCACTCTGGAAACACCATATATTTT.

This clonotype was counted only a few times. V is TRBV18 and J is TRBJ2-7; D may be TRBD1 (5 bases). CDR1 is KGHSH and CDR2 is LQKENI in the germline V gene. The CDR3 is 13 amino acids. V was pared by 2 bases and J by 3 bases, with 8 bases between. CDR3 amino acids: CASSPVGVYEQYF. CDR3 sequence (DNA): TGTGCCAGCTCACCAGTAGGGGTCTACGAGCAGTACTTC.

Ten or more counts support this clonotype. The chain is built from TRBV29-1 and TRBJ1-5; 9 bases map to TRBD1. Germline trimming cut 6 bases from V and 5 bases from J; bases unmatched to any gene: 11. The CDR3 loop spans 15 amino acids. Germline CDR1 SQVTM, CDR2 ANQGSEA. CDR3 DNA: TGCAGCGTGGTGACAGGGGGTGGTTTTGATCAGCCCCAGCATTTT. Its protein product is CSVVTGGGFDQPQHF.

The rearrangement joins TRBV6-4 to TRBJ2-1, with a weak D call TRBD1 (7 bases). The CDR3 runs to 21 residues. CDR1 and CDR2 (germline): MRHNA, SNTAGT. Trimming took 0 bases from V and 10 from J, leaving 34 bases between them. The CDR3 spells CASSDSIRFWRGHPSSYEQFF. As DNA, the CDR3 is TGTGCCAGCAGTGACTCGATACGGTTCTGGAGGGGGCACCCAAGCTCCTACGAGCAGTTCTTC.

This clonotype was seen only a few times. The chain recombines TRBV12-3 or TRBV12-4 with TRBJ1-6, with TRBD1 identical over 9 bases. The trim removed 7 bases at V and 9 bases at J, leaving 10 bases unmatched. CDR3 length equals 15 residues. The CDR3 region has the DNA TGTGCCAGCACTAACCCGGGACAGGGAGTTTCACCCCTCCACTTT. This gives the protein CASTNPGQGVSPLHF.

This clonotype came up once. The germline gene is not matched at one end of the junction; a read error may be the cause. The rearrangement links TRBV9 to TRBJ1-2; no clear D gene. There are 15 residues in the CDR3. Germline V gene lookup returns CDR1 SGDLS and CDR2 YYNGEE. CDR3 coding DNA: TGTGCCAACAGCGTAGGCCCGGACGGAATCTATGGCTACACCTTC. This translates into CANSVGPDGIYGYTF. Full variable domain (outside the CDR3, taken from reference TRBV9 and TRBJ1-2): DSGVTQTPKHLITATGQRVTLRCSPRSGDLSVYWYQQSLDQGLQFLIQYYNGEERAKGNILERFSAQQFPDLHSELNLSSLELGDSALYFCANSVGPDGIYGYTFGSGTRLTVV.

On this clonotype itself: A clone one base away is much larger, so this may be a read error. This sequence joins TRBV4-3 and TRBJ2-3; D perhaps matches TRBD1 (5 bases). Per germline, CDR1 LGHNA and CDR2 YSLEER. The CDR3 is 17 amino acids. CDR3 coding DNA: TGCGCCAGCAGCCACGCTGTGGGAACGAAAAGCACAGGTACGCAGTATTTT. Its translation: CASSHAVGTKSTGTQYF.

The chain uses TRBV2 and TRBJ1-1; 9 bases line up with TRBD1. V dropped 6 bases and J dropped 5; count of bases not matched to a gene: 4. Germline CDR1 and CDR2: SNHLY and FYNNEI. The CDR3 length is 13 residues. The CDR3 sequence: CASRRQGETEAFF. CDR3 nucleotide sequence: TGTGCCAGCAGGAGACAGGGGGAGACTGAAGCTTTCTTT.

The rearrangement joins TRBV11-1 to TRBJ2-3; D is possibly TRBD1 (8 bases). Germline V gives CDR1 SGHAT, CDR2 FQDESV (reference sequence). V was cut by 1 base and J by 2 bases, with 28 bases left in between. The CDR3 contains 21 residues. The CDR3 here is CASSLGPGQASAGTFTDTQYF. As DNA, the CDR3 is TGTGCCAGCAGCTTAGGCCCGGGACAGGCTTCAGCGGGGACTTTCACAGATACGCAGTATTTT.

As for this clonotype: A single base separates this from a much larger clone, so it may be a read error. V and J are TRBV7-2 and TRBJ2-3; the match to TRBD2 covers 10 bases. The V gene end was trimmed by 7 bases and the J gene end by 0 bases; junction bases not matched to a gene: 13. This CDR3 comprises 18 residues. Germline V gives CDR1 SGHTA, CDR2 FQGNSA. The CDR3 DNA reads as TGTGCCAGCAACATAAGACGCGTGGGACTAGCGAGCACAGATACGCAGTATTTT. Its protein product is CASNIRRVGLASTDTQYF.

This clonotype was seen many times. The V call is TRBV20-1, the J call TRBJ2-1; the D is unclear. The germline V and J ends were trimmed by 6 bases and 4 bases, with 16 bases remaining between them. The CDR3 is made up of 14 amino acids. Germline V gene sequence: CDR1 DFQATT, CDR2 SNEGSKA (reference sequence). CDR3 DNA: TGCAGTGCCTCGCCCGCACGAGTATACAATGAGCAGTTCTTC. It encodes CSASPARVYNEQFF.

This clonotype has a handful of counts. This chain joins TRBV7-9 and TRBJ1-6; TRBD1 matches 9 bases. Trimming removed 8 bases from V and 4 bases from J; junction bases left unmatched: 12. CDR1 is SEHNR and CDR2 is FQNEAQ in the germline V gene (reference sequence). The CDR3 has 17 residues. The CDR3 DNA sequence: TGTGCCAGCGAGACAGGGGGTACATTAAATTATAATTCACCCCTCCACTTT. It specifies CASETGGTLNYNSPLHF. The whole variable domain, filled in from reference TRBV7-9 and TRBJ1-6, reads DTGVSQNPRHKITKRGQNVTFRCDPISEHNRLYWYRQTLGQGPEFLTYFQNEAQLEKSRLLSDRFSAERPKGSFSTLEIQRTEQGDSAMYLCASETGGTLNYNSPLHFGNGTRLTVT.

A single count supports this clonotype. The V and J genes are TRBV5-5 and TRBJ2-7, with TRBD1 matching over 9 bases. V gave up 4 bases and J gave up 3 bases; unmatched junction bases: 14. Germline CDR1 reads SGHKS; CDR2 reads YYEKEE (reference sequence). This CDR3 spans 17 amino acids. DNA of the CDR3: TGTGCCAGCAGCCTTCCCTGGCCACTGGACAGGGGCTACGAGCAGTACTTC. Amino acids: CASSLPWPLDRGYEQYF.

This clonotype was observed at least ten times. This chain uses TRBV7-2 with TRBJ2-5; D is undetermined. CDR1 is SGHTA and CDR2 is FQGNSA in the germline V gene. V was cut by 2 bases and J by 5 bases, with 15 bases left in between. The length of the CDR3 is 15 residues. The CDR3 bases are TGTGCCAGCAGCTTACCCACCGTCTTCGGGGAGACCCAGTACTTC. This gives the protein CASSLPTVFGETQYF.